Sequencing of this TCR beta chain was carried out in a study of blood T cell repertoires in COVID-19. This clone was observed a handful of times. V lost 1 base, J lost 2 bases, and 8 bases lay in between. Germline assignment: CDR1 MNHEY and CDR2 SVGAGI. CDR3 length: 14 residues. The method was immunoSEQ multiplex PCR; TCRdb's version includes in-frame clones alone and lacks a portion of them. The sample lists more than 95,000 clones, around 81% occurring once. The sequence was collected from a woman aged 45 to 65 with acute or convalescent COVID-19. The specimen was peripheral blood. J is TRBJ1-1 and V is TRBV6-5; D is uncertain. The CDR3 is CASSYFGENTEAFF. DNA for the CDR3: TGTGCCAGCAGTTACTTCGGGGAAAACACTGAAGCTTTCTTT.